This T cell receptor beta chain is from a study of CD8 T cells in ankylosing spondylitis (dated by TCRdb to about 2017). Some background on the complete study: To find TCR variants linked to disease, the study profiled T cell receptor beta repertoires in ankylosing spondylitis patients and healthy donors. Peripheral blood was sampled, and synovial fluid was also collected from ankylosing spondylitis patients. The full study cohort was made up of 25 to 30 ankylosing spondylitis patients and about a hundred healthy donors.

This clonotype was detected many times. Its antigen is not yet known. No quality values exist for individual bases; no much larger clone is one base distant. V sheds 5 bases and J sheds 5 bases, leaving 12 bases between their ends. The germline V gene (reference sequence) provides CDR1 SEHNR and CDR2 FQNEAQ. From the cysteine up to the phenylalanine, the CDR3 has a length of 13 residues. The only DNA kept is the CDR3, 39 bases in frame from the first base. The sequencer was an Illumina HiSeq 2500. Quantitative 5'-RACE with molecular barcodes was used to prepare TCR beta libraries. Under the source paper's analysis protocol: Disease-linked TCR variants were identified with a new computational method built on a probabilistic model of VDJ rearrangement. The public reads were reanalyzed by TCRdb: fastp trimming at Q25, MiXCR alignment, in-frame beta chains only. Each entry merges the rows of one CDR3 protein and shows their most common DNA and genes. The V and J calls come from TCRdb's annotation, not from the publication. The sample table contains under 250,000 distinct CDR3 sequences; only one count was recorded for roughly 6.6% of them. 14% of the sample belongs to the ten largest clones.

Here is what the overall study found, with its caveats: Some motif variants were previously reported in synovial fluid and blood of reactive arthritis patients, suggesting common disease-initiation mechanisms. Blood from ankylosing spondylitis patients appeared to be characterized by a TCR beta motif made up of several highly homologous amino acid variants. Significant enrichment of the disease-linked clones was reported in matched synovial fluid samples from ankylosing spondylitis patients. In peripheral blood, the disease-linked clones were found at relatively low frequencies and had a CD8+ phenotype.

The chain is assembled from TRBV7-9 and TRBJ1-1; no confident D gene assignment can be made. The source is a male donor with ankylosing spondylitis. Sequences were obtained from blood, either unsorted or a sorted T cell fraction (not recorded which). The CDR3 is CASSHPTGTEAFF. The DNA is as follows: TGTGCCAGCAGCCACCCGACGGGAACTGAAGCTTTCTTT.